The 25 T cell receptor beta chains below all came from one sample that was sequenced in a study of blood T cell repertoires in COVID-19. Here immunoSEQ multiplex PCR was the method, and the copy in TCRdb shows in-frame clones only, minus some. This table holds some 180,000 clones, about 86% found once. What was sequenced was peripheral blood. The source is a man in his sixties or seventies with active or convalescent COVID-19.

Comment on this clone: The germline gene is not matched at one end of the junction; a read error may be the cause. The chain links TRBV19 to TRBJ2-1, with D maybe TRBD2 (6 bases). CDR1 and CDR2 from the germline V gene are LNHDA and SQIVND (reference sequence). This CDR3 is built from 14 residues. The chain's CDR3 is CASMEGPASQFPLF. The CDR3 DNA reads TGTGCCAGTATGGAGGGTCCCGCATCTCAGTTTCCCCTCTTC.

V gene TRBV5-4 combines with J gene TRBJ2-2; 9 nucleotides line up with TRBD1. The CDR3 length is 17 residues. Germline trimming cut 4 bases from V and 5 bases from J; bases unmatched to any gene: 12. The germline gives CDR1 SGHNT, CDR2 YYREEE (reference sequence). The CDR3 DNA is TGTGCCAGCAGCCCTAGGTCACAGGGGGCGGCAACCGGGGAGCTGTTTTTT. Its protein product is CASSPRSQGAATGELFF. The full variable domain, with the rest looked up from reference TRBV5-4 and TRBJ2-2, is ETGVTQSPTHLIKTRGQQVTLRCSSQSGHNTVSWYQQALGQGPQFIFQYYREEENGRGNFPPRFSGLQFPNYSSELNVNALELDDSALYLCASSPRSQGAATGELFFGEGSRLTVL.

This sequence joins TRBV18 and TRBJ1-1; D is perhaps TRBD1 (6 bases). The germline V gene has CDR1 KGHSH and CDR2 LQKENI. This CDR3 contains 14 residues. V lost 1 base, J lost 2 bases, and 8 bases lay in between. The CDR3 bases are TGTGCCAGCTCACCACGGACAGATAACACTGAAGCTTTCTTT. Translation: CASSPRTDNTEAFF.

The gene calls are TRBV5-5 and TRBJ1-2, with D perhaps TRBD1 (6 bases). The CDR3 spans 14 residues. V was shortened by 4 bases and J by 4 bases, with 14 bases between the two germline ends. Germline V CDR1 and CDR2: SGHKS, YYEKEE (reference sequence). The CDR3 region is CASSPRTASYGYTF. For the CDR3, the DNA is TGTGCCAGCAGCCCGCGGACAGCCTCCTATGGCTACACCTTC.

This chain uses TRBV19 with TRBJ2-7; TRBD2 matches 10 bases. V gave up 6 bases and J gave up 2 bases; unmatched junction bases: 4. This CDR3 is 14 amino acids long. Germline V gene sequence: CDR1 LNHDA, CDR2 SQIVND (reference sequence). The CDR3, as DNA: TGTGCCAGTAGAACTAGCGGGGCAACCTACGAGCAGTACTTC. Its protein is CASRTSGATYEQYF.

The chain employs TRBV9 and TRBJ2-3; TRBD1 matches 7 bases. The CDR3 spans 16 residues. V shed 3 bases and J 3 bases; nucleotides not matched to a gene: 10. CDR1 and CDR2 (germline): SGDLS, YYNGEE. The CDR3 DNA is TGTGCCAGCAGCGCCAGGGGGACCCAAGGGACAGATACGCAGTATTTT. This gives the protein CASSARGTQGTDTQYF.

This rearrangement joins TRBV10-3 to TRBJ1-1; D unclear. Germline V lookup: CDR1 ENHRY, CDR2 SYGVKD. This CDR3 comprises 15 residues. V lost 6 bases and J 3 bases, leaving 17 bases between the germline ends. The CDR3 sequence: CAISQDPDQDTEAFF. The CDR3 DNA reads TGTGCCATCAGCCAAGACCCGGATCAGGACACTGAAGCTTTCTTT.

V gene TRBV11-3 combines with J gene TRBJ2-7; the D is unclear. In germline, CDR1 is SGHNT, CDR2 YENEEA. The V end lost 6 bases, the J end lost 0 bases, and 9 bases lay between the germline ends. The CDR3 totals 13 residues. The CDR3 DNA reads TGTGCCAGCAGTACTACGACCTCCTACGAGCAGTACTTC. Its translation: CASSTTTSYEQYF.

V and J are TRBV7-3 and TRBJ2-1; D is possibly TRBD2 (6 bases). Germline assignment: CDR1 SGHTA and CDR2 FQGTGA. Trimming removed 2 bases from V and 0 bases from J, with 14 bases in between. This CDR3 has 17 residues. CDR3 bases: TGTGCCAGCAGCTTATCGAGCGGGCCTAGCTCCTACAATGAGCAGTTCTTC. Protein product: CASSLSSGPSSYNEQFF. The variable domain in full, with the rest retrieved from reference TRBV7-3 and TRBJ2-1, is GAGVSQTPSNKVTEKGKYVELRCDPISGHTALYWYRQSLGQGPEFLIYFQGTGAADDSGLPNDRFFAVRPEGSVSTLKIQRTERGDSAVYLCASSLSSGPSSYNEQFFGPGTRLTVL.

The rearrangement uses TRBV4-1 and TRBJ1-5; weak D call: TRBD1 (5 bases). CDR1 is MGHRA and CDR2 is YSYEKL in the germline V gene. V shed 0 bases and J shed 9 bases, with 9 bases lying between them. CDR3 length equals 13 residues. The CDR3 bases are TGCGCCAGCAGCCAAGACAGGGCCGGGCCCCAGCATTTT. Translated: CASSQDRAGPQHF.

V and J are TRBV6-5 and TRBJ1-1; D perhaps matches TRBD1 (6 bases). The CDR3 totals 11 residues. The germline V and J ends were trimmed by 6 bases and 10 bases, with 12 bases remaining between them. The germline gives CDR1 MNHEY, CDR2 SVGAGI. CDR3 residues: CASSLQGRAFF. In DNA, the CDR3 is TGTGCCAGCAGCCTACAGGGAAGAGCTTTCTTT.

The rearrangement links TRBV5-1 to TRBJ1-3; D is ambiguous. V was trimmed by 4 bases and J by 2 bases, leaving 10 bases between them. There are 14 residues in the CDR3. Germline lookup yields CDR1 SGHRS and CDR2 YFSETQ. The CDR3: CASSRDYPGNTIYF. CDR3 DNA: TGCGCCAGCAGCCGGGATTATCCTGGAAACACCATATATTTT.

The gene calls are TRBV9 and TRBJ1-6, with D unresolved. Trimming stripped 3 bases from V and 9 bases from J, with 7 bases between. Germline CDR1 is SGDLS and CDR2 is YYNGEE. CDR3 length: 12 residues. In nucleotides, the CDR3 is TGTGCCAGCAGCGGACAAGCTTCACCCCTCCACTTT. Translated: CASSGQASPLHF.

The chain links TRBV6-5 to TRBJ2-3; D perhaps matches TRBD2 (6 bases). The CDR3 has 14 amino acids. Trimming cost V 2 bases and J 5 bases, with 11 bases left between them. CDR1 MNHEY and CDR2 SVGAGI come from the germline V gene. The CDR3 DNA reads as TGTGCCAGCAGTTACGGCTGGAGGGAAGATACGCAGTATTTT. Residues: CASSYGWREDTQYF.

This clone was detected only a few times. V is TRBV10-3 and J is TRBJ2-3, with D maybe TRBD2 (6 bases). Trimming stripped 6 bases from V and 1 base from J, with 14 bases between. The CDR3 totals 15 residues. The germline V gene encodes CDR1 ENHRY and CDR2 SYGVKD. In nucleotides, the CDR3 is TGTGCCATCAGGGGTTTGGGGGGAGGCACAGATACGCAGTATTTT. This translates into CAIRGLGGGTDTQYF.

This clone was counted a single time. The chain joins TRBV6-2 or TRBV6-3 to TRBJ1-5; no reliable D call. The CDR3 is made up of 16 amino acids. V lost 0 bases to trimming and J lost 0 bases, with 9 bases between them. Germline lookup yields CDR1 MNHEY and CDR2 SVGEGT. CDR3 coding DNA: TGTGCCAGCAGTTACTCGAAAGGGAGTAGCAATCAGCCCCAGCATTTT. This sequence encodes CASSYSKGSSNQPQHF.

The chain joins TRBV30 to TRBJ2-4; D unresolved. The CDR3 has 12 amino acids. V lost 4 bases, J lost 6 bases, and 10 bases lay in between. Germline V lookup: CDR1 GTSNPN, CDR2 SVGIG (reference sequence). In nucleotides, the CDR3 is TGTGCCTGGACTAGTAGGCCAAACATTCAGTACTTC. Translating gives CAWTSRPNIQYF.

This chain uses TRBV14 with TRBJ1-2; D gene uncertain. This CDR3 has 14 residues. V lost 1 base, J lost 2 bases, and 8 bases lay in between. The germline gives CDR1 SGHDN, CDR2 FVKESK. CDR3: CASSQGPGNYGYTF. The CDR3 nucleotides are TGTGCCAGCAGCCAAGGACCGGGGAACTATGGCTACACCTTC.

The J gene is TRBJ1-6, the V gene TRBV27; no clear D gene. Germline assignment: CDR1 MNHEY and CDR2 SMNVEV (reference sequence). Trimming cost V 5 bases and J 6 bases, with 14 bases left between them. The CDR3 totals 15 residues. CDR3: CASSPYLALNSPLHF. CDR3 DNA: TGTGCCAGCAGTCCCTACTTAGCTCTTAATTCACCCCTCCACTTT.

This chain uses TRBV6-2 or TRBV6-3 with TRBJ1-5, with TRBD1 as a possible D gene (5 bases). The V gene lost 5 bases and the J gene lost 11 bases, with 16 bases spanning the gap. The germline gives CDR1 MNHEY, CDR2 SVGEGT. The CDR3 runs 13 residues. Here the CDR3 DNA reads TGTGCCAGCAGTCTTGACAGTGGTGGGTCCCAGCATTTT. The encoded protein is CASSLDSGGSQHF.

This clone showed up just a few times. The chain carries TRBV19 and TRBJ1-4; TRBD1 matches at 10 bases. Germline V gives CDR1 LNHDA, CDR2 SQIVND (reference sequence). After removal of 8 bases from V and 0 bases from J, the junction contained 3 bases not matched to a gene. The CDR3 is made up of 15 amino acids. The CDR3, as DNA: TGTGCCAGTGGGACAGGGGTTCCAACTAATGAAAAACTGTTTTTT. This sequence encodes CASGTGVPTNEKLFF.

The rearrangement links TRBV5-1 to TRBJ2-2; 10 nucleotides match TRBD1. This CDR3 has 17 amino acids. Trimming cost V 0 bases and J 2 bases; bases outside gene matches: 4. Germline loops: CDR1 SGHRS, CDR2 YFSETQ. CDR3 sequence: CASSLVLTGGNTGELFF. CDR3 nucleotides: TGCGCCAGCAGCTTGGTCTTGACAGGGGGCAACACCGGGGAGCTGTTTTTT.

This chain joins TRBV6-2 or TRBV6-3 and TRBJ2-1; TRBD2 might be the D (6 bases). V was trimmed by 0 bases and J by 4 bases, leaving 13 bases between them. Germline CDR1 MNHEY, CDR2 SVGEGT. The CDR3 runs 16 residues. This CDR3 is CASSYSRGMGYNEQFF. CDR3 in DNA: TGTGCCAGCAGTTACTCGCGGGGTATGGGATACAATGAGCAGTTCTTC.

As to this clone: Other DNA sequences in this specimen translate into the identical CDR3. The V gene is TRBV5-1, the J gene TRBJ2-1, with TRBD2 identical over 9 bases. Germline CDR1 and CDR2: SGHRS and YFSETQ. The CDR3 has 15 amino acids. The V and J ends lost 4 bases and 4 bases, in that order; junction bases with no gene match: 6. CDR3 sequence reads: CASSPLAGSYNEQFF. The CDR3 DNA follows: TGCGCCAGCAGCCCTCTAGCGGGAAGTTACAATGAGCAGTTCTTC.

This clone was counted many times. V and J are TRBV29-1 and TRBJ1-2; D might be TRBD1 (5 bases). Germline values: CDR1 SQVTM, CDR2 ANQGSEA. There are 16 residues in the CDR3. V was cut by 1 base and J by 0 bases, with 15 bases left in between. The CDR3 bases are TGCAGCGTTGAAGTACTGGGGCCACGAGCTAACTATGGCTACACCTTC. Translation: CSVEVLGPRANYGYTF. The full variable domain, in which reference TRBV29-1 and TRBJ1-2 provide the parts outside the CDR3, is SAVISQKPSRDICQRGTSLTIQCQVDSQVTMMFWYRQQPGQSLTLIATANQGSEATYESGFVIDKFPISRPNLTFSTLTVSNMSPEDSSIYLCSVEVLGPRANYGYTFGSGTRLTVV.